This T cell receptor beta chain came from a study of cytomegalovirus exposure and HLA in healthy donors. In the case of this clone: Its antigen is unidentified.

Points from the study as a whole: In all likelihood, a cluster of highly shared sequence variants was a sequencing artifact. The study recorded 150 to 200 TCR beta chains that were cytomegalovirus-associated.

Primers: 60 Vbeta forward and 13 Jbeta reverse. In the authors' methods: Later, some 79 million unique TCR beta chains were counted in an analysis, and 10 million to 12 million of them were shared. The assay was immunoSEQ multiplex PCR, and TCRdb's table has in-frame clones only and misses some. That table is the source of V, J and clone size, and D and trimming were worked out from the DNA. The sample lists 150,000 to 200,000 clones; roughly four fifths were seen once. V lost 2 bases, J lost 0 bases, and 9 bases lay in between. This CDR3 region has 15 residues. The V gene's germline CDR1 is MDHEN and CDR2 SYDVKM.

The clonotype was recovered from a girl aged 2-15 years in good health and CMV-seropositive. Sequencing was performed on PBMCs. The chain couples TRBV28 to TRBJ2-3, with D tentatively TRBD2 (5 bases). Here the CDR3 reads CASSLASQSTDTQYF. CDR3 bases: TGTGCCAGCAGTTTAGCTAGCCAAAGCACAGATACGCAGTATTTT.